Detailed here is one TCR beta chain. Its antigen is as yet unknown. These data come from a study of response to subunit inactivated influenza vaccine. Study-level results: It was suggested by the authors that few new T cells are recruited by each seasonal influenza vaccination.

TCRdb fed the RT-PCR reads into MiXCR, producing one record per CDR3 protein. The data show over 650,000 distinct CDR3 sequences, 15% to 20% seen once. This receptor was identified in a man in his fifties who received an inactivated influenza vaccine. Sequenced material: PBMCs from blood, taken around 5 days after vaccination.

DNA of the CDR3: TGTGCCAGCAGCCCCTTGGGGGGGGCGGGACCTGGGAATGAGCAGTTCTTC. Its protein product is CASSPLGGAGPGNEQFF. The rearrangement joins TRBV14 to TRBJ2-1, with D perhaps TRBD2 (7 bases). This CDR3 spans 17 amino acids. Trimming shortened V by 4 bases and J by 7 bases, and 23 bases separated the two germline ends. Germline CDR1 and CDR2: SGHDN and FVKESK.